This T cell receptor beta chain was sequenced for a study of T cell changes during pregnancy in multiple sclerosis. Generated by immunoSEQ multiplex PCR, the TCRdb table keeps only in-frame clones and is missing some. The table lists around 60,000 clones, over 80% of them singletons. The source material was peripheral blood, sampled in the second trimester of pregnancy. The TCR was taken from a female donor in good health, enrolled as a control in a pregnancy study.

The CDR3 sequence is CASEGELGEKLFF. CDR3 bases: TGTGCCAGCGAAGGAGAGTTAGGTGAAAAACTGTTTTTT. The V and J genes are TRBV2 and TRBJ1-4, with D hard to call. This CDR3 has 13 amino acids. V was trimmed by 8 bases and J by 7 bases, leaving 14 bases between them. Germline CDR1 reads SNHLY; CDR2 reads FYNNEI.